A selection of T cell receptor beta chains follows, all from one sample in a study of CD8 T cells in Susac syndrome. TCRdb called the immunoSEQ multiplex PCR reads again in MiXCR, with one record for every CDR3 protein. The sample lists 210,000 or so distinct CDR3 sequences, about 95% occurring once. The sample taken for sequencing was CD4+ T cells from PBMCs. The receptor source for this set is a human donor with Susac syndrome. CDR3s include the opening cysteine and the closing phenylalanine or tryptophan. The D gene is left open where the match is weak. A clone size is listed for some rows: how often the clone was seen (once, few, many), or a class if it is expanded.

CDR3 DNA: TGTGCCACCAGTGATTTAGGGGGTACCCAGCATTTT
CDR3 protein: CATSDLGGTQHF
D gene: -
J gene: TRBJ1-5
clone size: once
V gene: TRBV24-1

CDR3 DNA: TGTGCCAGCAGCTTGATTGGGCTAGCGGGGCGCACAGATACGCAGTATTTT
CDR3 protein: CASSLIGLAGRTDTQYF
D gene: TRBD2
J gene: TRBJ2-3
clone size: -
V gene: TRBV7-9

CDR3 DNA: TGCGCCAGCAGCTTGGAAGCAGGCTTGCAGTTCTTC
CDR3 protein: CASSLEAGLQFF
D gene: -
J gene: TRBJ2-1
clone size: -
V gene: TRBV5-1

CDR3 DNA: TGTGCCAGCAGCTGGGGGGGGACAGCGACCTACAATGAGCAGTTCTTC
CDR3 protein: CASSWGGTATYNEQFF
D gene: -
J gene: TRBJ2-1
clone size: -
V gene: TRBV5-4

CDR3 DNA: TGCAGTGCTAGAGATTTGGCCAGACCATACGAGCAGTACTTC
CDR3 protein: CSARDLARPYEQYF
D gene: -
J gene: TRBJ2-7
clone size: -
V gene: TRBV20-1

CDR3 DNA: TGTGCCTGGAGTGTACCTGGAGCGGGGAAGGCAGATACGCAGTATTTT
CDR3 protein: CAWSVPGAGKADTQYF
D gene: TRBD2
J gene: TRBJ2-3
clone size: -
V gene: TRBV30

CDR3 DNA: TGCAGTGCTAGGACCGACAATGAGCAGTTCTTC
CDR3 protein: CSARTDNEQFF
D gene: -
J gene: TRBJ2-1
clone size: -
V gene: TRBV20-1

CDR3 DNA: TGTGCCAGCAGGACCGGAGGCAGGGGCACAGATACGCAGTATTTT
CDR3 protein: CASRTGGRGTDTQYF
D gene: -
J gene: TRBJ2-3
clone size: -
V gene: TRBV6-5

CDR3 DNA: TGTGCCAGCAGCTCAGACCCTCGGGACAGGCGATACGAGCAGTACTTC
CDR3 protein: CASSSDPRDRRYEQYF
D gene: TRBD1
J gene: TRBJ2-7
clone size: -
V gene: TRBV5-6

CDR3 DNA: TGTGCCTACATGAGGCGGACAGGGATACACTATGGCTACACCTTC
CDR3 protein: CAYMRRTGIHYGYTF
D gene: TRBD1
J gene: TRBJ1-2
clone size: -
V gene: TRBV30

CDR3 DNA: TGTGCCAGCAATCCTACCTCCGGGGGGGGGACAGATACGCAGTATTTT
CDR3 protein: CASNPTSGGGTDTQYF
D gene: TRBD2
J gene: TRBJ2-3
clone size: -
V gene: TRBV5-4

CDR3 DNA: TGTGCCAGCAGCCCGACCGGCCAGGTTAGCAATCAGCCCCAGCATTTT
CDR3 protein: CASSPTGQVSNQPQHF
D gene: -
J gene: TRBJ1-5
clone size: -
V gene: TRBV12-3/TRBV12-4

CDR3 DNA: TGTGCCAGCAGTACCTTGGGAGGGGGTAATTCACCCCTCCACTTT
CDR3 protein: CASSTLGGGNSPLHF
D gene: -
J gene: TRBJ1-6
clone size: -
V gene: TRBV7-2

CDR3 DNA: TGCAGTGCTAGAGTAGAGGGATCGGACACTGAAGCTTTCTTT
CDR3 protein: CSARVEGSDTEAFF
D gene: -
J gene: TRBJ1-1
clone size: -
V gene: TRBV20-1

CDR3 DNA: TGTGCCAGCAGCGGGGACAGATCTAATTCACCCCTCCACTTT
CDR3 protein: CASSGDRSNSPLHF
D gene: TRBD1
J gene: TRBJ1-6
clone size: -
V gene: TRBV7-2

CDR3 DNA: TGCAGTGCTAGAGATGCACGAGGGGGAGAGAACACTGAAGCTTTCTTT
CDR3 protein: CSARDARGGENTEAFF
D gene: -
J gene: TRBJ1-1
clone size: once
V gene: TRBV20-1

CDR3 DNA: TGTGCCTGGAGCACTCCGGGCTTCAATCAGCCCCAGCATTTT
CDR3 protein: CAWSTPGFNQPQHF
D gene: -
J gene: TRBJ1-5
clone size: -
V gene: TRBV30

CDR3 DNA: TGTGCCAGCAGCCGAGAACCGGGACTAGCGGATTACAATGAGCAGTTCTTC
CDR3 protein: CASSREPGLADYNEQFF
D gene: TRBD2
J gene: TRBJ2-1
clone size: -
V gene: TRBV4-2

CDR3 DNA: TGTGCCAGCAGTAGCCGCCCGGGGTCCTACAATGAGCAGTTCTTC
CDR3 protein: CASSSRPGSYNEQFF
D gene: -
J gene: TRBJ2-1
clone size: once
V gene: TRBV2

CDR3 DNA: TGTGCCAGCAGTTACGCCCAGGGTTACGAGCAGTACTTC
CDR3 protein: CASSYAQGYEQYF
D gene: -
J gene: TRBJ2-7
clone size: -
V gene: TRBV25-1

CDR3 DNA: TGTGCCAGCAGCCAAGGGGCGGGAAGAGTGACGGGGAGCCACCAAGAGACCCAGTACTTC
CDR3 protein: CASSQGAGRVTGSHQETQYF
D gene: -
J gene: TRBJ2-5
clone size: -
V gene: TRBV3-1

CDR3 DNA: TGTGCCAGCAGCCGAATCGGGACAGGGGCAGGGAGTAATTCACCCCTCCACTTT
CDR3 protein: CASSRIGTGAGSNSPLHF
D gene: TRBD1
J gene: TRBJ1-6
clone size: -
V gene: TRBV3-1

CDR3 DNA: TGTGCCAGCAGTTATCGCCCAGGGGGCCAATCTGAAGCTTTCTTT
CDR3 protein: CASSYRPGGQSEAFF
D gene: TRBD1
J gene: TRBJ1-1
clone size: few
V gene: TRBV6-5

CDR3 DNA: TGTGCCAGCAGTTTTGGGACAGGGGGTGACTATGGCTACACCTTC
CDR3 protein: CASSFGTGGDYGYTF
D gene: TRBD1
J gene: TRBJ1-2
clone size: -
V gene: TRBV12-3/TRBV12-4

CDR3 DNA: TGTGCCAGTTTGGGGTGGAACACTGAAGCTTTCTTT
CDR3 protein: CASLGWNTEAFF
D gene: -
J gene: TRBJ1-1
clone size: -
V gene: TRBV19

CDR3 DNA: TGTGCCTGGAGTGTACGGGACAGGGCAAGTCGGGAGCTGTTTTTT
CDR3 protein: CAWSVRDRASRELFF
D gene: TRBD1
J gene: TRBJ2-2
clone size: -
V gene: TRBV30

CDR3 DNA: TGTGCCAGCAGCTTAAACACAGGGACCTCTGGAAACACCATATATTTT
CDR3 protein: CASSLNTGTSGNTIYF
D gene: -
J gene: TRBJ1-3
clone size: -
V gene: TRBV7-9

CDR3 DNA: TGCGCCAGCAGCCAAGGGGCCGGGACGGTGGGAAATTCACCCCTCCACTTT
CDR3 protein: CASSQGAGTVGNSPLHF
D gene: -
J gene: TRBJ1-6
clone size: -
V gene: TRBV4-3

CDR3 DNA: TGTGCCAGCAGCCGATCCGGACAGAGCTCGGGTCAGCCCCAGCATTTT
CDR3 protein: CASSRSGQSSGQPQHF
D gene: -
J gene: TRBJ1-5
clone size: once
V gene: TRBV7-9

CDR3 DNA: TGCGCCAGCAGCCAAGATGGGGGGGTCACAGATACGCAGTATTTT
CDR3 protein: CASSQDGGVTDTQYF
D gene: TRBD2
J gene: TRBJ2-3
clone size: -
V gene: TRBV4-3

CDR3 DNA: TGTGCCAGCATTCCCGGGGGATGGGATTCACCCCTCCATTTT
CDR3 protein: CASIPGGWDSPLHF
D gene: -
J gene: TRBJ1-6
clone size: -
V gene: TRBV6-6

CDR3 DNA: TGTGCCAGCAGCCCGAGTCCTATCGGACGTCACGGGGATGAGCAGTTCTTC
CDR3 protein: CASSPSPIGRHGDEQFF
D gene: -
J gene: TRBJ2-1
clone size: -
V gene: TRBV7-9

CDR3 DNA: TGTGCCTGGAGTGAGGGGGGTGGCACTGAAGCTTTCTTT
CDR3 protein: CAWSEGGGTEAFF
D gene: -
J gene: TRBJ1-1
clone size: -
V gene: TRBV30

CDR3 DNA: TGCAGTGCTAGAGTTCCCTCCGCTAAGGGCACTGAAGCTTTCTTT
CDR3 protein: CSARVPSAKGTEAFF
D gene: -
J gene: TRBJ1-1
clone size: -
V gene: TRBV20-1

CDR3 DNA: TGTGCCAGCAGTCAGATCGAGCAGTACTTC
CDR3 protein: CASSQIEQYF
D gene: -
J gene: TRBJ2-7
clone size: -
V gene: TRBV28